Each of the 15 T cell receptor beta chains below was sequenced from the same sample in a study of blood T cells in healthy people across ages. The second PCR ran roughly 6 to 11 cycles with a sample-barcoded 5' primer and J-beta primers. TCRdb ran MiXCR on the 5' RACE reads and lists one entry per CDR3 protein. This table holds under 950,000 distinct CDR3 sequences, around a fifth found once. Material for sequencing was blood. The receptors shown here come from a man between 65 and 85 years old in good health.

This sequence joins TRBV12-3 or TRBV12-4 and TRBJ1-2; unclear D gene. This CDR3 has 11 amino acids. Trimming stripped 6 bases from V and 6 bases from J, with 8 bases between. As DNA, the CDR3 is TGTGCCAGCAGGGAAGGGCATGGCTACACCTTC. Protein: CASREGHGYTF.

This sequence joins TRBV4-3 and TRBJ2-1; 7 positions agree with TRBD2. Looked up from germline, CDR1 is LGHNA and CDR2 is YSLEER. The junction had 3 bases not matched to a gene; V was cut back by 3 bases and J by 7 bases. There are 13 residues in the CDR3. The CDR3 sequence is CASSQVSGNEQFF. In DNA, the CDR3 is TGCGCCAGCAGCCAGGTTAGCGGGAATGAGCAGTTCTTC.

This clonotype was seen a few times. This chain links TRBV7-2 with TRBJ1-4; D uncertain. CDR3 size: 16 residues. V lost 0 bases to trimming and J lost 2 bases, with 10 bases between them. Germline CDR1 reads SGHTA; CDR2 reads FQGNSA. The CDR3 nucleotides are TGTGCCAGCAGCTTAGCCGTCAGCGGTACTAATGAAAAACTGTTTTTT. Protein sequence: CASSLAVSGTNEKLFF.

V usage is TRBV20-1 and J usage is TRBJ1-5; no definite D call. CDR3 size: 13 residues. Germline CDR1 is DFQATT and CDR2 is SNEGSKA (reference sequence). Trimming shortened V by 0 bases and J by 5 bases, and 8 bases separated the two germline ends. The DNA of the CDR3 is TGCAGTGCTAGAGATAGCACGTATCAGCCCCAGCATTTT. Translating it yields CSARDSTYQPQHF.

This clonotype was seen ten or more times. The junction does not match germline at one end; this may be a read error. The chain combines TRBV5-1 with TRBJ1-1; the D gene is possibly TRBD1 (5 bases). The CDR3 covers 14 residues. Looked up from germline, CDR1 is SGHRS and CDR2 is YFSETQ. The CDR3 region is CASSPGTVNTEAFF. The DNA of the CDR3 is TGTGCCAGCTCCCCCGGGACGGTGAACACTGAAGCTTTCTTT.

This chain connects TRBV7-8 to TRBJ1-1, with 7 bases identical to TRBD1. Germline trimming cut 5 bases from V and 11 bases from J; bases unmatched to any gene: 11. Germline V gene sequence: CDR1 SGHVS, CDR2 FQNEAQ. This CDR3 comprises 13 residues. The CDR3 here is CASSETLTGEAFF. The CDR3 nucleotides read TGTGCCAGCAGCGAAACCCTAACAGGGGAGGCTTTCTTT. The full variable domain, with the rest looked up from reference TRBV7-8 and TRBJ1-1, is GAGVSQSPRYKVAKRGQDVALRCDPISGHVSLFWYQQALGQGPEFLTYFQNEAQLDKSGLPSDRFFAERPEGSVSTLKIQRTQQEDSAVYLCASSETLTGEAFFGQGTRLTVV.

The table lists this clonotype with a few counts. The rearrangement joins TRBV5-5 to TRBJ2-7, with 7 bases aligning to TRBD1. Germline trimming cut 5 bases from V and 6 bases from J; bases unmatched to any gene: 11. The CDR3 has 14 residues. Germline CDR1 is SGHKS and CDR2 is YYEKEE (reference sequence). The CDR3 loop reads CASRPSGTAREQYV. The CDR3 bases are TGTGCCAGCAGACCGAGTGGGACAGCCCGCGAGCAGTACGTC.

The rearrangement joins TRBV5-1 to TRBJ1-5; tentative D call: TRBD1 (5 bases). The germline V gene encodes CDR1 SGHRS and CDR2 YFSETQ. V was trimmed by 8 bases and J by 7 bases, leaving 13 bases between them. This CDR3 contains 12 residues. CDR3 in DNA: TGCGCCAGTTCCAGGGATGGGCAGCCCCAGCATTTT. Its protein is CASSRDGQPQHF.

The chain combines TRBV2 with TRBJ2-1; D is undetermined. The closer fit of TRBJ2-5 to the DNA end suggests the J call may be wrong. Germline-derived CDR1 and CDR2 are SNHLY and FYNNEI. This CDR3 is built from 14 residues. The DNA of the CDR3 is TGTGCCAGCAGTGCCCCATTTTGGGGAGAGACCCAGTACTTC. It yields the protein CASSAPFWGETQYF.

The J gene is TRBJ1-2, the V gene TRBV29-1; D ambiguous. Trimming took 2 bases from V and 4 from J, leaving 11 bases between them. There are 13 residues in the CDR3. Germline V gene lookup returns CDR1 SQVTM and CDR2 ANQGSEA. CDR3: CSVENPLGYGYTF. The DNA of the CDR3 is TGCAGCGTTGAAAACCCCCTCGGCTATGGCTACACCTTC.

The V call is TRBV12-3 or TRBV12-4, the J call TRBJ2-1; D gene unclear. Trimming took off 3 bases at V and 10 bases at J, with 13 bases between the two ends. CDR3 length: 13 residues. The CDR3 region has the DNA TGTGCCAGCAGTTTTAATGGCGTTTGGGAGCAGTTCTTC. It yields the protein CASSFNGVWEQFF.

This clonotype was seen a few times. This chain connects TRBV7-2 to TRBJ2-5; 12 bases line up with TRBD2. CDR1 and CDR2 from the germline V gene are SGHTA and FQGNSA. J gave up 6 bases and V 7 bases, and 12 bases lay outside the gene matches. The CDR3 sequence is 16 residues long. Written as DNA, the CDR3 is TGTGCCAGCACCAAAGCGACTAGCGGGAGTAGGAAGACCCAGTACTTC. It is translated as CASTKATSGSRKTQYF.

The chain has TRBV7-9 and TRBJ2-7, with 9 nucleotides matching TRBD1. Per germline, CDR1 SEHNR and CDR2 FQNEAQ (reference sequence). This CDR3 region has 15 residues. The CDR3 sequence is CASSLGQGLDYGQYV. CDR3 coding DNA: TGTGCCAGCAGCCTGGGACAGGGTCTTGACTACGGGCAGTACGTC.

The chain employs TRBV3-1 and TRBJ1-6; the match to TRBD1 covers 8 bases. The ends lost 8 bases at V and 6 bases at J; junction bases unmatched: 3. Looked up from germline, CDR1 is LGHDT and CDR2 is YNNKEL (reference sequence). The CDR3 sequence is 13 residues long. The CDR3 loop reads CASEGQGNSPLHF. In DNA, the CDR3 is TGTGCCAGCGAAGGACAGGGTAATTCACCCCTCCACTTT.

The J gene is TRBJ2-7, the V gene TRBV11-2, with a possible D match to TRBD1 (5 bases). The tail of the sequence fits TRBJ2-5 better, so the J call may be wrong. Germline V gene data show CDR1 as SGHAT and CDR2 as FQNNGV. The length of the CDR3 is 18 residues. The CDR3 spells CASSLGRALGIYEETQYF. The DNA for the CDR3 is TGTGCCAGCAGCTTAGGCAGGGCTTTGGGTATTTATGAAGAGACCCAGTACTTC.